This TCR beta chain came from a study of shared clonotypes between healthy human individuals. The table came from immunoSEQ multiplex PCR; TCRdb's copy has only in-frame clones and leaves some out. The sample carries about 1.5 million clones, around 98% recorded once. CDR3 size: 17 residues. Germline assignment: CDR1 SGHNT and CDR2 YYREEE (reference sequence). The V end lost 0 bases, the J end lost 0 bases, and 10 bases lay between the germline ends. The sequencing sample was made of naive CD4+ T cells sorted from blood. Subset specified: CD45RA+ positively selected. The clonotype was recovered from a man younger than 40 in good health. This chain connects TRBV5-4 to TRBJ2-6; no definite D call. CDR3 in amino acids: CASSLGHRNSGANVLTF. DNA of the CDR3: TGTGCCAGCAGCTTGGGACATAGGAACTCTGGGGCCAACGTCCTGACTTTC.